Here is one T cell receptor (beta chain) with its context. This clone has just one count. Its antigen remains unidentified. No clone much larger than this one lies a single base away; base qualities are absent. Using the deep immunoSEQ assay, TCR CDR3 regions were amplified from genomic DNA by multiplex PCR. For each cell subset, the extracted genomic DNA was distributed evenly across all wells of several immunoSEQ 96-well plates, and each plate served as one replicate. Each replicate PCR for sorted subsets received about 220 ng genomic DNA, equal to about 30,000 T cell genomes. Purified libraries were measured with a Qubit 3.0 fluorometer, size-checked on a Bioanalyzer 2100, and measured again with the KAPA Library Quantification kit. A separate single-read 150-cycle Illumina NextSeq 550 flow cell was used to sequence each immunoSEQ 96-well plate. Under the source paper's analysis protocol: Because only junctional sequences without quality scores were contained in the immunoSEQ output, filtering matching that applied to full-length reads could not be performed. Sequences were annotated with PyIR, a Python wrapper for IgBLAST v1.9, using IMGT germline references to assign V/J genes and CDR3. Any read was removed if the V/J assignment was weak (E-value above 1e-6), the CDR3 was missing, or the read contained stop codons, out-of-frame junctions, or ambiguous translated residues. V3J clonotypes were defined by identical inferred V gene, J gene, and CDR3 amino acid sequence. The percentage overlap between two repertoires was calculated by dividing the number of shared unique clonotypes by the size of the smaller repertoire. Three approaches were used to assess repertoire richness: RTK rarefaction, the Chao1 estimator, and Recon v2.1 estimates of unobserved clonotypes. OLGA was used to compute generation probabilities for all TCRbeta clonotypes that the gDNA method yielded from a handful of donors. Sourced from immuneACCESS, this table was stored by TCRdb with only in-frame sequences that have V and J called. A share of the clones is absent; for the studies checked, an unresolved V gene accounts for under half, and the remainder has no known explanation. The V and J calls and clone size come from that table; D and trimming were worked out from the DNA. The sample table records approximately 710,000 clones; 90% of these occur just once. The top ten hold 34% of the sample.

The donors were healthy, HIV-negative adults with no recently reported acute infections or vaccinations. Every donor was a Caucasian adult living in Nashville, Tennessee, USA. CD8 memory samples consisted of magnetically selected CD45RO+ cells combined with CCR7-negative CD45RA+ effector memory (TemRA) cells. Blood was collected by leukapheresis, and PBMCs were isolated by Ficoll-Histopaque density gradient centrifugation and then cryopreserved in liquid nitrogen vapor phase. Purity and quantity of every magnetically sorted T cell population were checked by analytical flow cytometry. From each sorted fraction, genomic DNA was isolated and quantified by UV absorbance on a Nanodrop 2000c. The sample originates from a study of shared clonotypes between healthy human individuals (dated by TCRdb to 2018 to 2020). Describing the broader study: The cohort comprised a couple of women and a few men aged 18 to 49 years. For each donor, CD4 naive and CD4 memory were each given three plates, CD8 naive was given two plates, and CD8 memory was given one plate. To estimate repertoire size and how much clonotype sharing occurs between individuals, the study deeply sequenced the blood TCR repertoires of several healthy adults. To increase sequencing depth and limit assay-specific biases, different laboratories used diverse techniques to prepare libraries and sequence TCR repertoires. Each donor's leukapheresis produced roughly between roughly 0.9 and 9 billion PBMCs.

The germline V gene provides CDR1 MGHDK and CDR2 SYGVNS. Here V drops 2 bases and J drops 3 bases, and the junction holds 6 bases not matched to any gene. The CDR3 numbers 15 residues from cysteine through phenylalanine. The DNA shown is the 45-base CDR3, in frame from base 1. Overall results and qualifications from the work: Pairwise subsampling led to the expectation that sequencing depth would affect the degree of clonotype sharing among donors. Across a few donors, around 5.4% of naive CD4, around 3.5% of naive CD8, around 2.1% of memory CD4, and 0.4% to 0.45% of memory CD8 clonotypes were shared. Only blood was sampled, and tissue TCR repertoires likely differ from those in blood. Naive subsets generally had larger estimated clonotype richness than memory subsets. Because the study included only a small number of donors, the genetic and exposure-history diversity represented was limited. Compared with non-shared clonotypes, the clonotypes found in all four sorted-subset donors had higher generation probabilities. Even with the large sequencing depth, rarefaction of the sorted-subset datasets indicated that sequencing was incomplete.

Sample: memory CD8+ T cells from PBMCs. Per the publication, the cell subset or site label means: CD45RO+ cells pooled with CCR7-negative TemRA cells. The receptor chain draws on TRBV25-1 and TRBJ2-7, with 8 central nucleotides matching TRBD1. The receptor was derived from a man aged 18 to 35 in good health. Some clones in this sample may be carry-over from other donors' samples. The nucleotide sequence reads as follows: TGTGCCAGCAGTGAAGATGGACAGGGAGACTACGAGCAGTACTTC. Translated, this is CASSEDGQGDYEQYF.